These 26 T cell receptor beta chains were sequenced from one sample in a study of T cell repertoires in cytomegalovirus infection. TCRdb analysed the reads with MiXCR anew, one entry per CDR3 protein. The table has around 330,000 distinct CDR3 sequences, about a sixth seen once. Sequencing used PBMCs. Source of these receptors: a human donor in good health (CMV status not recorded). Some clones in this sample may be carry-over from other donors' samples.

This clonotype was seen ten or more times. J is TRBJ2-5 and V is TRBV12-3 or TRBV12-4; possible D gene TRBD1, 6 bases. The CDR3 extends over 14 amino acids. The germline V and J ends were trimmed by 1 base and 4 bases, with 10 bases remaining between them. CDR3 region: CASSLGWGPETQYF. The CDR3, as DNA: TGTGCCAGCAGTTTAGGATGGGGGCCAGAGACCCAGTACTTC.

The V gene is TRBV12-3 or TRBV12-4, the J gene TRBJ2-1; no clear D. There are 14 residues in the CDR3. V lost 2 bases, J lost 9 bases, and 14 bases lay in between. The CDR3 DNA follows: TGTGCCAGCAGTTTAATCTCGGGCGAGTCTGAGCAGTTCTTC. Its translation: CASSLISGESEQFF.

This clonotype was detected only once. This chain links TRBV5-6 with TRBJ2-7; TRBD1 might be the D (5 bases). The CDR3 length is 15 residues. Germline CDR1 is SGHDT and CDR2 is YYEEEE. V lost 1 base and J 0 bases, leaving 11 bases between the germline ends. CDR3 amino acids: CASSLWGSGSYEQYF. For the CDR3, the DNA is TGTGCCAGCAGCTTGTGGGGCAGTGGCTCCTACGAGCAGTACTTC.

This clonotype showed up just a few times. CDR3 protein: CASSLSAGGYSNQPQHF. DNA of the CDR3: TGTGCCAGCAGTTTATCCGCGGGGGGCTATAGCAATCAGCCCCAGCATTTT. The chain combines TRBV27 with TRBJ1-5; weak D call: TRBD1 (6 bases). The germline gives CDR1 MNHEY, CDR2 SMNVEV (reference sequence). The CDR3 is 17 residues long. Trimming pared 0 bases from V and 0 bases from J, leaving 12 bases between.

There are many counts of this clonotype. The gene calls are TRBV28 and TRBJ1-1, with unresolved D. Trimming removed 1 base from V and 5 bases from J, with 14 bases in between. CDR1 is MDHEN and CDR2 is SYDVKM in the germline V gene. There are 15 residues in the CDR3. The DNA for the CDR3 is TGTGCCAGCAGTTTATTTGTGGGAGGGTTGACTGAAGCTTTCTTT. This translates into CASSLFVGGLTEAFF.

This clonotype was picked up many times. This chain uses TRBV7-2 with TRBJ2-7; 12 bases align to TRBD1. CDR3 length: 14 amino acids. Per germline, CDR1 SGHTA and CDR2 FQGNSA. J gave up 5 bases and V 6 bases, and 5 bases lay outside the gene matches. The CDR3 loop is CASRTGTGGDEQYF. CDR3 coding DNA: TGTGCCAGCAGGACCGGGACAGGGGGCGACGAGCAGTACTTC.

The CDR3 loop reads CASSPAAAGDTQYF. For the CDR3, the DNA is TGCGCCAGCAGCCCAGCAGCTGCGGGAGATACGCAGTATTTT. V and J are TRBV4-1 and TRBJ2-3; D is possibly TRBD2 (5 bases). There are 14 residues in the CDR3. V lost 4 bases, J lost 5 bases, and 13 bases lay in between. CDR1 MGHRA and CDR2 YSYEKL come from the germline V gene.

This chain uses TRBV12-3 or TRBV12-4 with TRBJ1-4, with D maybe TRBD1 (5 bases). V lost 3 bases, J lost 7 bases, and 12 bases lay in between. The CDR3 sequence is 14 residues long. CDR3 bases: TGTGCCAGCAGTTTTTCCGGGGGTGGTGAAAAACTGTTTTTT. Amino acid sequence: CASSFSGGGEKLFF.

There are many counts of this clonotype. This chain links TRBV7-2 with TRBJ2-7, with D unclear. The V end lost 3 bases, the J end lost 7 bases, and 13 bases lay between the germline ends. Germline lookup yields CDR1 SGHTA and CDR2 FQGNSA. This CDR3 contains 13 residues. The CDR3 loop is CASSFGRVREQYF. The CDR3, as DNA: TGTGCCAGCAGCTTTGGTCGTGTTCGGGAGCAGTACTTC.

The chain couples TRBV7-6 to TRBJ2-3, with TRBD1 matching 11 bases. This CDR3 comprises 16 residues. The V gene end was trimmed by 4 bases and the J gene end by 5 bases; junction bases not matched to a gene: 8. CDR1 and CDR2 from the germline V gene are SGHVS and FNYEAQ. CDR3 residues: CASSSRTGGRVDTQYF. The CDR3 region has the DNA TGTGCCAGCAGCTCGCGGACAGGGGGCCGGGTAGATACGCAGTATTTT.

This clonotype showed up many times. The chain carries TRBV25-1 and TRBJ1-1; D might be TRBD1 (6 bases). The CDR3 loop spans 14 amino acids. The germline V gene has CDR1 MGHDK and CDR2 SYGVNS. V was cut by 0 bases and J by 9 bases, with 14 bases left in between. Written as DNA, the CDR3 is TGTGCCAGCAGTGAATATATGACAGGACAGAAAGCTTTCTTT. Its protein is CASSEYMTGQKAFF.

This clonotype turned up a few times. The rearrangement links TRBV20-1 to TRBJ2-5, with D possibly TRBD2 on 7 matching bases. V was cut by 4 bases and J by 2 bases, with 17 bases left in between. Germline lookup yields CDR1 DFQATT and CDR2 SNEGSKA (reference sequence). CDR3 length: 15 residues. The chain's CDR3 is CSATRGGSAQETQYF. In DNA form, the CDR3 reads TGCAGTGCTACCAGGGGAGGGTCAGCTCAAGAGACCCAGTACTTC.

This clonotype was picked up a small number of times. This chain links TRBV12-3 or TRBV12-4 with TRBJ2-5; 7 bases agree with TRBD2. Losses at the gene ends were 2 bases for V and 3 bases for J; bases not matched to a gene: 15. The CDR3 extends over 18 amino acids. The CDR3 DNA is TGTGCCAGCAGTTTAATGTTTGGCGGGGGAATCGAAAAAGAGACCCAGTACTTC. Translation: CASSLMFGGGIEKETQYF.

In its sample, this clonotype was seen many times. The J gene is TRBJ2-3, the V gene TRBV7-9; 8 bases line up with TRBD1. The CDR3 sequence is 15 residues long. The germline gives CDR1 SEHNR, CDR2 FQNEAQ (reference sequence). The V segment lost 6 bases and the J segment 5 bases; nucleotides outside the gene matches: 10. Here the CDR3 DNA reads TGTGCCAGCAGGATTTCAGGGGGCGCATTAGATACGCAGTATTTT. Translated: CASRISGGALDTQYF.

This clonotype showed up many times. V and J are TRBV28 and TRBJ1-4; D ambiguous. The V gene's germline CDR1 is MDHEN and CDR2 SYDVKM. This CDR3 has 11 residues. Trimming cost V 3 bases and J 7 bases, with 3 bases left between them. The CDR3 nucleotides are TGTGCCAGCAGTTTGCGTGAAAAACTGTTTTTT. This encodes CASSLREKLFF. The variable domain in full, with the rest retrieved from reference TRBV28 and TRBJ1-4, is DVKVTQSSRYLVKRTGEKVFLECVQDMDHENMFWYRQDPGLGLRLIYFSYDVKMKEKGDIPEGYSVSREKKERFSLILESASTNQTSMYLCASSLREKLFFGSGTQLSVL.

The table lists this clonotype with a few counts. V gene TRBV27 combines with J gene TRBJ2-1, with D maybe TRBD2 (6 bases). The CDR3 loop spans 12 amino acids. The V gene's germline CDR1 is MNHEY and CDR2 SMNVEV (reference sequence). The V gene lost 6 bases and the J gene lost 4 bases, with 7 bases spanning the gap. CDR3 DNA: TGTGCCAGCAGGGAGGGGTACAATGAGCAGTTCTTC. It codes for CASREGYNEQFF.

The J gene is TRBJ2-7, the V gene TRBV18, with 8 bases aligning to TRBD1. Losses at the gene ends were 6 bases for V and 1 base for J; bases not matched to a gene: 5. From germline, CDR1 is KGHSH and CDR2 LQKENI. This CDR3 has 14 residues. The CDR3, as DNA: TGTGCCAGCTCCCTCAACAGGGGGTCCTACGAGCAGTACTTC. This sequence encodes CASSLNRGSYEQYF.

This clonotype has just a few counts. This chain joins TRBV4-1 and TRBJ2-3, with 9 bases identical to TRBD1. CDR3 size: 15 residues. Germline V CDR1 and CDR2: MGHRA, YSYEKL. J gave up 3 bases and V 3 bases, and 4 bases lay outside the gene matches. DNA of the CDR3: TGCGCCAGCAGCCACCCGGGACAGGGAACAGATACGCAGTATTTT. Its translation is CASSHPGQGTDTQYF.

This clonotype showed up just a few times. The chain couples TRBV7-6 to TRBJ1-5, with D hard to call. Germline CDR1 is SGHVS and CDR2 is FNYEAQ. The V end was cut by 0 bases, the J end by 5 bases, with 11 bases between. The CDR3 extends over 15 amino acids. The CDR3 loop reads CASSLARLRDQPQHF. The CDR3 nucleotides read TGTGCCAGCAGCTTAGCTAGGCTTAGGGATCAGCCCCAGCATTTT.

This clonotype was found a few times. The chain joins TRBV6-6 to TRBJ2-3, with 14 bases that match TRBD2. V shed 2 bases, J shed 0 bases, and the junction held 4 bases outside the gene matches. The CDR3 runs 18 residues. CDR1 is MNHNY and CDR2 is SVGAGI in the germline V gene (reference sequence). CDR3: CASSYRLAGGSSTDTQYF. In DNA form, the CDR3 reads TGTGCCAGCAGTTACCGACTAGCGGGGGGGTCTAGCACAGATACGCAGTATTTT.

This clonotype was counted a few times. The chain recombines TRBV10-3 with TRBJ1-1, with 8 bases fitting TRBD1. The CDR3 covers 17 residues. The germline V gene encodes CDR1 ENHRY and CDR2 SYGVKD. Trimming at V came to 10 bases and at J to 1 base, leaving 17 bases not matched to a gene. This CDR3 reads CATRDRPLMIENTEAFF. DNA for the CDR3: TGTGCCACGAGGGACAGGCCCCTTATGATAGAGAACACTGAAGCTTTCTTT.

This clonotype has ten or more counts. The chain carries TRBV7-2 and TRBJ1-2; tentative D call: TRBD1 (6 bases). There are 15 residues in the CDR3. Trimming took 3 bases from V and 5 from J, leaving 16 bases between them. Looked up from germline, CDR1 is SGHTA and CDR2 is FQGNSA. The CDR3 protein is CASSFETGLRYGYTF. CDR3 in DNA: TGTGCCAGCAGCTTTGAGACAGGATTGCGGTATGGCTACACCTTC.

This clonotype was recorded many times. The rearrangement uses TRBV12-3 or TRBV12-4 and TRBJ2-3; no definite D call. CDR3 size: 14 residues. Between the trimmed V and J ends, which lost 5 bases and 0 bases, there was a span of 9 bases. CDR3 in DNA: TGTGCCAGCAGTCTACCCCTCAGCACAGATACGCAGTATTTT. This codes for CASSLPLSTDTQYF.

This clonotype was counted ten times or more. The rearrangement uses TRBV4-1 and TRBJ2-3; D remains unclear. The CDR3 spans 13 residues. Trimming shortened V by 3 bases and J by 4 bases, and 8 bases separated the two germline ends. Germline loops: CDR1 MGHRA, CDR2 YSYEKL. CDR3 sequence reads: CASSQEIADTQYF. CDR3 DNA sequence: TGCGCCAGCAGCCAGGAGATAGCAGATACGCAGTATTTT.

This clonotype was counted many times. The V call is TRBV18, the J call TRBJ2-3; D call uncertain. Between the trimmed V and J ends, which lost 1 base and 8 bases, there was a span of 19 bases. Per germline, CDR1 KGHSH and CDR2 LQKENI. CDR3 length: 16 amino acids. The CDR3 nucleotides are TGTGCCAGCTCACCACAGGAGACATCGGCCTTTATTACGCAGTATTTT. It translates to CASSPQETSAFITQYF.

Only a few counts were recorded for this clonotype. V usage is TRBV28 and J usage is TRBJ2-2; D possibly uses TRBD1 or TRBD2 (6 bases each). The V gene's germline CDR1 is MDHEN and CDR2 SYDVKM. Trimming cost V 5 bases and J 4 bases, with 11 bases left between them. The CDR3 has 14 amino acids. CDR3 DNA sequence: TGTGCCAGCAGTCCCCGGGGGCCCACCGGGGAGCTGTTTTTT. Its protein product is CASSPRGPTGELFF.